The rows below give T cell receptor beta chains drawn from one sample of a study of shared clonotypes between healthy human individuals. Data came from immunoSEQ multiplex PCR; TCRdb stores just in-frame clones and leaves some out. The sample lists millions of clones, 85% to 95% occurring once. Source material: naive CD8+ T cells from PBMCs. Every receptor here comes from a man aged 18 to 30 in good health. Some clones in this sample may be carry-over from other donors' samples. CDR3s include the opening cysteine and the closing phenylalanine or tryptophan. Each record gives: J gene, clone size, D gene, V gene, CDR3 protein, CDR3 DNA. D genes are given only for firm matches. Clone size is stated in some rows and not others, as once, few, many or a class when expanded.

TRBJ2-7 once - TRBV6-6 CASRIEGNGVEQYF TGTGCCAGTAGGATAGAGGGTAATGGCGTCGAGCAGTACTTC
TRBJ1-5 - - TRBV4-1 CASSPLGLGYSNQPQHF TGCGCCAGCAGCCCCCTTGGCCTAGGGTATAGCAATCAGCCCCAGCATTTT
TRBJ1-1 - - TRBV5-4 CASSFADRSRNTEAFF TGTGCCAGCAGCTTCGCCGACAGGTCGAGGAACACTGAAGCTTTCTTT
TRBJ1-2 - - TRBV9 CASSVAAGYGYTF TGTGCCAGCAGCGTAGCTGCAGGGTATGGCTACACCTTC
TRBJ1-5 - - TRBV6-1 CASSDGPYSNQPQHF TGTGCCAGCAGTGACGGACCGTATAGCAATCAGCCCCAGCATTTT
TRBJ1-1 once - TRBV6-1 CASSEPGSGAFF TGTGCCAGCAGTGAACCGGGGTCGGGTGCTTTCTTT
TRBJ2-3 - - TRBV4-3 CASSQEDISSTDTQYF TGCGCCAGCAGCCAAGAGGACATATCTAGCACAGATACGCAGTATTTT
TRBJ2-1 once TRBD1 TRBV5-6 CASSIGTAYNEQFF TGTGCCAGCAGCATCGGGACAGCATACAATGAGCAGTTCTTC
TRBJ2-1 - - TRBV7-9 CASSYSSRAYNEQFF TGTGCCAGCAGCTATAGTAGTAGGGCATACAATGAGCAGTTCTTC
TRBJ2-5 - - TRBV15 CATSRGRSGETQYF TGTGCCACCAGCAGAGGCCGAAGTGGAGAGACCCAGTACTTC
TRBJ2-7 - TRBD1 TRBV30 CAWGTGVSYEQYF TGTGCCTGGGGGACAGGCGTTTCCTACGAGCAGTACTTC
TRBJ1-1 - - TRBV5-1 CASSLPMGARDTEAFF TGCGCCAGCAGCCTGCCCATGGGGGCGAGGGATACTGAAGCTTTCTTT
TRBJ1-4 - - TRBV15 CATRAGEKLFF TGTGCCACCAGGGCAGGTGAAAAACTGTTTTTT
TRBJ1-1 few - TRBV5-5 CASSLALFTGRDTEAFF TGTGCCAGCAGCTTGGCCCTTTTTACAGGGAGGGACACTGAAGCTTTCTTT
TRBJ1-2 - - TRBV27 CASSPRQLPYGYTF TGTGCCAGCAGTCCCAGACAGCTGCCCTATGGCTACACCTTC
TRBJ2-7 - - TRBV27 CASSFLGPTKTYEQYF TGTGCCAGCAGTTTTTTGGGACCGACAAAGACCTACGAGCAGTACTTC
TRBJ2-5 - - TRBV28 CASSLHRQGRETQYF TGTGCCAGCAGTTTACATCGTCAGGGTAGGGAGACCCAGTACTTC
TRBJ2-7 - TRBD1 TRBV7-3 CASSLTGQGDYEQYF TGTGCCAGCAGCTTAACGGGTCAGGGGGACTACGAGCAGTACTTC
TRBJ1-1 few - TRBV18 CASSPSSRTTEAFF TGTGCCAGCTCACCATCATCCAGGACCACTGAAGCTTTCTTT
TRBJ2-2 - - TRBV6-1 CASRSVLGGELFF TGTGCCAGCAGGTCCGTACTTGGCGGGGAGCTGTTTTTT
TRBJ2-7 - - TRBV27 CASSLGNQGLYEQYF TGTGCCAGCAGTTTAGGAAATCAGGGCCTCTACGAGCAGTACTTC
TRBJ1-4 - - TRBV11-2 CASSSRHPGQNEKLFF TGTGCCAGCAGCTCTCGGCACCCCGGACAGAATGAAAAACTGTTTTTT
TRBJ2-6 - TRBD2 TRBV19 CASSERTSGIFSGANVLTF TGTGCCAGTAGTGAAAGGACTAGCGGCATCTTCTCTGGGGCCAACGTCCTGACTTTC
TRBJ2-1 - TRBD2 TRBV4-1 CASSQNGGAEQFF TGCGCCAGCAGCCAGAACGGGGGGGCTGAGCAGTTCTTC
TRBJ2-7 - TRBD1 TRBV11-2 CASSPWDRGYEQYF TGTGCCAGCAGCCCGTGGGACAGGGGATACGAGCAGTACTTC
TRBJ1-4 once - TRBV28 CASNLKMNEKLFF TGTGCCAGCAATCTTAAGATGAATGAAAAACTGTTTTTT
TRBJ1-4 - - TRBV15 CATSRWIATNEKLFF TGTGCCACCAGCAGATGGATAGCAACTAATGAAAAACTGTTTTTT
TRBJ1-1 - - TRBV9 CASSVGKVVGRGTEAFF TGTGCCAGCAGCGTAGGAAAAGTGGTGGGGCGGGGGACTGAAGCTTTCTTT
TRBJ1-5 - - TRBV5-5 CASSWIPGDNQPQHF TGTGCCAGCAGCTGGATCCCGGGGGACAATCAGCCCCAGCATTTT
TRBJ1-5 - - TRBV19 CASSTLRGQPQHF TGTGCCAGTTCCACACTAAGAGGTCAGCCCCAGCATTTT
TRBJ2-7 - TRBD2 TRBV7-9 CASSFGLAGLYEQYF TGTGCCAGCAGTTTCGGACTAGCGGGACTCTACGAGCAGTACTTC
TRBJ2-5 - - TRBV6-4 CASSDSSRAAYQETQYF TGTGCCAGCAGTGACTCTAGCAGGGCGGCGTACCAAGAGACCCAGTACTTC
TRBJ1-4 - - TRBV7-9 CASSRDWGFEKLFF TGTGCCAGCAGCCGAGATTGGGGATTTGAAAAACTGTTTTTT
TRBJ1-4 - - TRBV27 CASASSGRGWEKLFF TGTGCCAGCGCTTCTTCGGGCAGGGGATGGGAAAAACTGTTTTTT
TRBJ2-3 - - TRBV11-2 CASSFFPTDTQYF TGTGCCAGCAGCTTCTTCCCCACAGATACGCAGTATTTT
TRBJ2-3 - - TRBV9 CASSVEGTDTQYF TGTGCCAGCAGCGTAGAGGGTACAGATACGCAGTATTTT
TRBJ1-2 - TRBD1 TRBV7-3 CASSPSGTGRGYTF TGTGCCAGCAGCCCTTCCGGGACAGGGCGAGGCTACACCTTC
TRBJ1-1 - - TRBV28 CASSLSRSEAFF TGTGCCAGCAGTTTAAGCAGGTCTGAAGCTTTCTTT
TRBJ1-1 - - TRBV13 CASSLFWGNTEAFF TGTGCCAGCAGCTTATTTTGGGGAAATACTGAAGCTTTCTTT
TRBJ1-1 - - TRBV19 CASTPTGVEAFF TGTGCCAGTACCCCCACAGGAGTTGAAGCTTTCTTT
TRBJ2-7 - - TRBV27 CASSPLFVLDAGGEQYF TGTGCCAGCAGTCCCCTTTTTGTCCTGGACGCCGGCGGAGAGCAGTACTTC
TRBJ2-3 - - TRBV19 CASSTWGRDTQYF TGTGCCAGTAGCACATGGGGGCGGGATACGCAGTATTTT
TRBJ2-1 once - TRBV11-2 CASSLAGLREQFF TGTGCCAGCAGCTTGGCGGGTCTGCGAGAGCAGTTCTTC
TRBJ1-2 - - TRBV6-1 CASSDRASYGYTF TGTGCCAGCAGTGACCGCGCGAGCTATGGCTACACCTTC